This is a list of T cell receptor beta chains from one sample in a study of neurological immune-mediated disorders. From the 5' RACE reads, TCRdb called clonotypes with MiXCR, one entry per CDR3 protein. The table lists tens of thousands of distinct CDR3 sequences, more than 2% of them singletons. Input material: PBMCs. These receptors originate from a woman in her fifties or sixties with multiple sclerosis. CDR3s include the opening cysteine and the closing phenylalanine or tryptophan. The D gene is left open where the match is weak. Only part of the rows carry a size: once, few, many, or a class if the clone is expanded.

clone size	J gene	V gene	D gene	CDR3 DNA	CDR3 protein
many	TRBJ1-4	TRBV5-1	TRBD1	TGCGCCAGCAGCAAGGACAGGGGAGCTAATGAAAAACTGTTTTTT	CASSKDRGANEKLFF
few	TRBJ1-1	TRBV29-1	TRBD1	TGCAGCGTGGGCGGGACAGGATTGAACACTGAAGCTTTCTTT	CSVGGTGLNTEAFF
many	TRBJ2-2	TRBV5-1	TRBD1	TGCGCCAGCAGCTGGGACAGGGGAATTAACGGGGAGCTGTTTTTT	CASSWDRGINGELFF
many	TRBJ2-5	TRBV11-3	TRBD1	TGTGCCAGCAGCTTATGGGGACAGGGGGATCAAGAGACCCAGTACTTC	CASSLWGQGDQETQYF
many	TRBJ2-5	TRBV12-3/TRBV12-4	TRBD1	TGTGCCAGCAGTTACAGGGGAGTGGAGACCCAGTACTTC	CASSYRGVETQYF
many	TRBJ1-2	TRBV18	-	TGTGCCAGCTCACCTCAGCCGGGGATTGAGAATGGCTACACCTTC	CASSPQPGIENGYTF
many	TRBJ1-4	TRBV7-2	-	TGTGCCAGCCGGTTGGTTGGGGGACCTAATGAAAAACTGTTTTTT	CASRLVGGPNEKLFF
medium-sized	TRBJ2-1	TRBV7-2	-	TGTGCCAGCAGTCCAGACGCTGAGCAGTTCTTC	CASSPDAEQFF
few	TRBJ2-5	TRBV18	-	TGTGCCAGCTCACCATCCAGCCAAGAGACCCAGTACTTC	CASSPSSQETQYF
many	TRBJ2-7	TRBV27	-	TGTGCCAGCAGTTTATCAACCGAGGCCTACGAGCAGTACTTC	CASSLSTEAYEQYF
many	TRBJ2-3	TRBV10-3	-	TGTGCCACCACGGAGCGACAGTTCAAGGCAGATACGCAGTATTTT	CATTERQFKADTQYF
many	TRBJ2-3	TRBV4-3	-	TGCGCCAGCAGGATAGCGGGCACAGATACGCAGTATTTT	CASRIAGTDTQYF
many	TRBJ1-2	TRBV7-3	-	TGTGCCAGCAGTCGGGGAGGGATGGACTATGGCTACACCTTC	CASSRGGMDYGYTF
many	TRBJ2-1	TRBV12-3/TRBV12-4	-	TGTGCCAGCACCCCTGGGTATGGTGAGCAGTTCTTC	CASTPGYGEQFF
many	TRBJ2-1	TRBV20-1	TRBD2	TGCAGTGCTACGAGGACTAGCGGGAGAATCAATGAGCAGTTCTTC	CSATRTSGRINEQFF
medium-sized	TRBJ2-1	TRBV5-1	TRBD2	TGCGCCAGCAGGTTGGCGGGGGGGTTCTACAATGAGCAGTTCTTC	CASRLAGGFYNEQFF
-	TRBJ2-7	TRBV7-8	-	TGTGCCAGCAGTCCCGGACGGTTGATCTACGAGCAGTACTTC	CASSPGRLIYEQYF
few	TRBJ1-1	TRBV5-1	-	TGCGCCAGCAGCTTGGCGGACGGAATGAACACTGAAGCTTTCTTT	CASSLADGMNTEAFF
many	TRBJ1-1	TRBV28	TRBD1	TGTGCCAGCAGTTACAGGGGTCGTGGCACTGAAGCTTTCTTT	CASSYRGRGTEAFF
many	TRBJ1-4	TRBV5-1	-	TGCGCCAGCAGCCAGACAAGGGGGATTAATGAAAAACTGTTTTTT	CASSQTRGINEKLFF
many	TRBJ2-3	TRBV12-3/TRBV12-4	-	TGTGCCAGCAGTTTAGGGGTCACAGATACGCAGTATTTT	CASSLGVTDTQYF
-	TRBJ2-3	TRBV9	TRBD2	TGTGCCAGCAGCTTCCCGACTAGCGGGAGATCAGATACGCAGTATTTT	CASSFPTSGRSDTQYF
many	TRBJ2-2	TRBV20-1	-	TGCAGTGCTAGAGATAGGGTGGTCGGGGAGCTGTTTTTT	CSARDRVVGELFF
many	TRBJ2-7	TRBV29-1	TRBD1	TGCAGCGTTGGGGGGACAGGGGCGACCTACGAGCAGTACTTC	CSVGGTGATYEQYF
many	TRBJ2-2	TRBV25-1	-	TGTGCCAGCAGTGAATGGGGGAACACCGGGGAGCTGTTTTTT	CASSEWGNTGELFF
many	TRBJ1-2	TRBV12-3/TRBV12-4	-	TGTGCCAGCAGTTTCTTGGGGGACAACTATGGCTACACCTTC	CASSFLGDNYGYTF
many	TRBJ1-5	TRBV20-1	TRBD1	TGCAGTGCTGAAGGGGGCGCGGGGCAGCCCCAGAATTTT	CSAEGGAGQPQNF
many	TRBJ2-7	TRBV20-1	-	TGCAGTGCGCTGACAGGTTCCTACGAGCAGTACTTC	CSALTGSYEQYF
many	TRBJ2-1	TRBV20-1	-	TGCAGTGCTAGAGATTTCCCTGAGCAGTTCTTC	CSARDFPEQFF
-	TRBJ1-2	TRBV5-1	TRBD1	TGCGCCAGCAGCCCCCGTCCAGGGGGGGACTATGGCTACACCTTC	CASSPRPGGDYGYTF
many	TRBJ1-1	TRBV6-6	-	TGTGCCAGCAGCGACGGTATGAACACTGAAGCTTTCTTT	CASSDGMNTEAFF
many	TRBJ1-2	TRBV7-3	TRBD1	TGTGCCAGCAGCTTATCTCTTGGGGACAGGGGAGGCTACACCTTC	CASSLSLGDRGGYTF
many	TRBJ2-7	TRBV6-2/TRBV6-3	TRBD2	TGTGCCAGCGGACGCTCTAGCGGGTACCAGCAGGCGTACTTC	CASGRSSGYQQAYF
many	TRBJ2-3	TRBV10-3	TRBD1	TGTGCCATCCAAAGGACAGGCATGATGGATACGCAGTATTTT	CAIQRTGMMDTQYF
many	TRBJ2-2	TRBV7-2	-	TGTGCCAGCAGCTTAGAAAGGGGGAACCCCGGGGAGCTGTTTTTT	CASSLERGNPGELFF
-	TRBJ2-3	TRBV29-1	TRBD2	TGCAGCGCCGAACCGGGGGGGGGTGATACGCAGTATTTT	CSAEPGGGDTQYF
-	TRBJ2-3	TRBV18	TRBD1	TGTGCCAGCTCACCACAGGGGGCTAGCACAGATACGCAGTATTTT	CASSPQGASTDTQYF
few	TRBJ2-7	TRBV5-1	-	TGCGCCAGCAGAGGGACGGCGGTCGCCTACGAGCAGTACTTC	CASRGTAVAYEQYF
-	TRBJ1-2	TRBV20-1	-	TGCAGTGCTCCCCTGGGACACTTGGGCTATGGCTACACCTTC	CSAPLGHLGYGYTF
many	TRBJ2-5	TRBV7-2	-	TGTGCCAGCAGCTTAGCGGGCCTCCAAGAGACCCAGTACTTC	CASSLAGLQETQYF
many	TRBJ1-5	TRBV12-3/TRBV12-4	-	TGTGCCAGCAGCCCTCGGAGGGGAATTAGCAATCAGCCCCAGCATTTT	CASSPRRGISNQPQHF
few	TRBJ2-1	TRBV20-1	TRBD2	TGCAGTGCTAGGTGGCTAGCGGGACACAATGAGCAGTTCTTC	CSARWLAGHNEQFF
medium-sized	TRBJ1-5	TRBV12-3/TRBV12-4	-	TGTGCCAGCAGTTTTTTTGGGGACAATCAGCCCCAGCATTTT	CASSFFGDNQPQHF
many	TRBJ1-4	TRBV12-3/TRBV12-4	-	TGTGCCAGCAGTTTGGGAATGCCAGGGAGTGAAAAACTGTTTTTT	CASSLGMPGSEKLFF
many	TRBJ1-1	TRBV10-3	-	TGTGCCATCAGGGTGGGACAAACCGGAGTTGAAGCTTTCTTT	CAIRVGQTGVEAFF
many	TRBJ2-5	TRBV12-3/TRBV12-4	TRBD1	TGTGCCAGCAGTTTAGACAGGGGGCCTGTAGAGACCCAGTACTTC	CASSLDRGPVETQYF
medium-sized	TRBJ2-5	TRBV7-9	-	TGTGCCAGCAGTCCTACCCACGGACCCCAAGAGACCCAGTACTTC	CASSPTHGPQETQYF
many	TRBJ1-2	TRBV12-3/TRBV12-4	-	TGTGCCAGCGCGACAACCTCTTATGGCTACACCTTC	CASATTSYGYTF
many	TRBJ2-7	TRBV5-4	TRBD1	TGTGCCAGCAGCTTCGGGACAGGACCAGACCACGAGCAGTACTTC	CASSFGTGPDHEQYF
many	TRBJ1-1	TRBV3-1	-	TGTGCCAGCAGCCACTCTGACACTGAAGCTTTCTTT	CASSHSDTEAFF
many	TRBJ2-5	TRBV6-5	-	TGTGCCAGCAGTTACTCGAGAGAGACCCAGTACTTC	CASSYSRETQYF
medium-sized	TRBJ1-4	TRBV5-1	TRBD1	TGCGCCAGCAGCTCCGACAGGGGTGCTAATGAAAAACTGTTTTTT	CASSSDRGANEKLFF
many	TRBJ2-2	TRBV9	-	TGTGCCAGCAGCCTCGAGGGAGTCGGGGAGCTGTTTTTT	CASSLEGVGELFF
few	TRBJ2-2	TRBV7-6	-	TGTGCCAGCAGCTTATATCAGGAATCCGGGGAGCTGTTTTTT	CASSLYQESGELFF
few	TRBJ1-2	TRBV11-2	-	TGTGCCAGCAGCTTAGTGGGTTTTGGCTACACCTTC	CASSLVGFGYTF
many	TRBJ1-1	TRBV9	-	TGTGCCAGCAGCTCAAGTGACAATAAAGCTTTCTTT	CASSSSDNKAFF
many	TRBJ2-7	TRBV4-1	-	TGCGCCAGCAGCCGAGACGCGGGGTTCCCCTACGAGCAGTACTTC	CASSRDAGFPYEQYF
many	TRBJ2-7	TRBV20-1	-	TGCAGTGCTAGAGATCCGAGGACCTACGGGGACTACGAGCAGTACTTC	CSARDPRTYGDYEQYF
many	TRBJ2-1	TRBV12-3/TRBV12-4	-	TGTGCCAGCTCTTGGGGGGACTCCTACAATGAGCAGTTCTTC	CASSWGDSYNEQFF